These 30 T cell receptor beta chains originate from one sample sequenced in a study of blood T cell repertoires in COVID-19. Measured with immunoSEQ multiplex PCR; TCRdb has only the in-frame clones, and not every one. This sample has roughly 66,000 clones, with around 82% found just once. The specimen was peripheral blood. Receptors were obtained from a man in his 60s with acute or convalescent COVID-19.

The chain couples TRBV3-1 (or the pseudogene TRBV3-2) to TRBJ1-1, with 7 positions matching TRBD1. J lost 4 bases, V lost 6 bases, and 8 bases had no gene match. The length of the CDR3 is 14 residues. The germline V gene encodes CDR1 LGHDT and CDR2 YNNKEL (reference sequence). Here the CDR3 DNA reads TGTGCCAGCAGTCAAACAGGGGCGAGCACTGAAGCTTTCTTT. This codes for CASSQTGASTEAFF.

The chain couples TRBV19 to TRBJ1-1; 7 bases map to TRBD1. The germline gives CDR1 LNHDA, CDR2 SQIVND (reference sequence). V lost 9 bases to trimming and J lost 7 bases; unmatched junction nucleotides: 11. The CDR3 is 13 residues long. The CDR3 DNA reads TGTGCCAGCAGCCCGAGGGGGCCAAGTGAAGCTTTCTTT. Its translation: CASSPRGPSEAFF.

The chain has TRBV5-4 and TRBJ1-4; 9 nucleotides line up with TRBD1. V trimming: 4 bases; J trimming: 4 bases; junction bases outside the gene matches: 5. This CDR3 region has 15 residues. The germline V gene has CDR1 SGHNT and CDR2 YYREEE (reference sequence). The CDR3 bases are TGTGCCAGCAGCATAGGGACAGGGCATAATGAAAAACTGTTTTTT. Its translation is CASSIGTGHNEKLFF.

The chain uses TRBV12-3 or TRBV12-4 and TRBJ1-1; possibly TRBD1 for D (6 bases). Between the trimmed V and J ends, which lost 6 bases and 7 bases, there was a span of 15 bases. The CDR3 covers 13 residues. The CDR3 DNA sequence: TGTGCCAGCAGACCGGGGGGCTTGGGTGAAGCTTTCTTT. Protein sequence: CASRPGGLGEAFF.

The rearrangement uses TRBV27 and TRBJ2-7; a possible D gene is TRBD2 (5 bases). V was trimmed by 5 bases and J by 3 bases, leaving 14 bases between them. CDR1 is MNHEY and CDR2 is SMNVEV in the germline V gene (reference sequence). The CDR3 is 14 residues long. Here the CDR3 reads CASSADSSLYEQYV. As DNA, the CDR3 is TGTGCCAGCAGTGCGGACTCAAGCCTCTACGAGCAGTACGTC.

The chain carries TRBV12-3 or TRBV12-4 and TRBJ2-7; D might be TRBD2 (5 bases). The CDR3 is 13 residues long. Trimming removed 5 bases from V and 2 bases from J, with 10 bases in between. CDR3 residues: CASSIDGAYEQYF. As DNA, the CDR3 is TGTGCCAGCAGTATTGACGGGGCCTACGAGCAGTACTTC.

The J gene is TRBJ1-2, the V gene TRBV19, with a possible D match to TRBD1 (6 bases). Germline V gene lookup returns CDR1 LNHDA and CDR2 SQIVND (reference sequence). Between the trimmed V and J ends, which lost 9 bases and 4 bases, there was a span of 12 bases. There are 12 residues in the CDR3. The DNA of the CDR3 is TGTGCCAGCCAACAGGGTATCTATGGCTACACCTTC. Amino acid sequence: CASQQGIYGYTF.

The CDR3 reads CASSFGTEETQYF. For the CDR3, the DNA is TGCGCCAGCAGCTTCGGGACTGAAGAGACCCAGTACTTC. The chain combines TRBV5-1 with TRBJ2-5; possibly TRBD2 for D (6 bases). Germline CDR1 is SGHRS and CDR2 is YFSETQ. CDR3 length: 13 amino acids. Trimming stripped 2 bases from V and 3 bases from J, with 8 bases between.

The chain is built from TRBV7-2 and TRBJ1-2; D is ambiguous. This CDR3 has 13 amino acids. V shed 5 bases and J shed 6 bases, with 13 bases lying between them. CDR1 is SGHTA, CDR2 FQGNSA, per germline. The CDR3 loop reads CASSPTGSNGYTF. CDR3 DNA: TGTGCCAGCAGCCCCACGGGTTCGAATGGCTACACCTTC.

J is TRBJ1-5 and V is TRBV2; tentative D call: TRBD1 (6 bases). V gave up 6 bases and J gave up 6 bases, with 9 bases separating them. CDR1 and CDR2 (germline): SNHLY, FYNNEI. CDR3 length equals 12 residues. The DNA of the CDR3 is TGTGCCAGCAGGGACAGCTCTCAGCCCCAGCATTTT. Protein product: CASRDSSQPQHF.

The CDR3 is CASSPGQGVGGEQYF. CDR3 bases: TGTGCCAGCAGCCCGGGACAGGGGGTGGGAGGCGAGCAGTACTTC. The chain has TRBV5-6 and TRBJ2-7, with TRBD1 identical over 11 bases. V gave up 4 bases and J gave up 6 bases; unmatched junction bases: 9. Germline-derived CDR1 and CDR2 are SGHDT and YYEEEE. The CDR3 covers 15 residues.

This clone is a singleton in its sample. This chain connects TRBV15 to TRBJ1-5; 7 nucleotides agree with TRBD1. The germline gives CDR1 LNHNV, CDR2 YYDKDF (reference sequence). J lost 6 bases, V lost 0 bases, and 11 bases had no gene match. The CDR3 is 17 amino acids. The CDR3 is CATSRDLTGSFSQPQHF. The DNA of the CDR3 is TGTGCCACCAGCAGAGATCTGACAGGGTCATTTAGTCAGCCCCAGCATTTT.

V is TRBV5-6 and J is TRBJ2-5, with 10 bases aligning to TRBD1. V trimming: 3 bases; J trimming: 7 bases; junction bases outside the gene matches: 6. Germline CDR1 is SGHDT and CDR2 is YYEEEE. The CDR3 covers 14 residues. CDR3 residues: CASSWDRGPGTQYF. CDR3 DNA sequence: TGTGCCAGCAGCTGGGACAGGGGACCAGGGACCCAGTACTTC.

The gene calls are TRBV2 and TRBJ2-3; D is uncertain. Trimming removed 4 bases from V and 0 bases from J, with 20 bases in between. CDR3 size: 18 residues. Germline assignment: CDR1 SNHLY and CDR2 FYNNEI. This CDR3 is CASSVELKSRTSTDTQYF. Here the CDR3 DNA reads TGTGCCAGCAGTGTCGAACTCAAAAGCCGAACTAGCACAGATACGCAGTATTTT. The full variable domain, rest sourced from reference TRBV2 and TRBJ2-3, is EPEVTQTPSHQVTQMGQEVILRCVPISNHLYFYWYRQILGQKVEFLVSFYNNEISEKSEIFDDQFSVERPDGSNFTLKIRSTKLEDSAMYFCASSVELKSRTSTDTQYFGPGTRLTVL.

The chain couples TRBV5-1 to TRBJ1-3, with 7 bases that match TRBD1. CDR3 size: 19 residues. Per the germline V gene, CDR1 is SGHRS and CDR2 is YFSETQ. The V gene end was trimmed by 0 bases and the J gene end by 0 bases; junction bases not matched to a gene: 12. The CDR3 DNA is TGCGCCAGCAGCTTGGAGAGTCCCGGGACAGCTAGCTCTGGAAACACCATATATTTT. It translates to CASSLESPGTASSGNTIYF.

J is TRBJ1-1 and V is TRBV2, with D tentatively TRBD1 (6 bases). Germline CDR1 reads SNHLY; CDR2 reads FYNNEI. Trimming left V 5 bases short and J 1 base short, with 11 bases between. The CDR3 has 14 amino acids. The CDR3 coding sequence is TGTGCCAGCAGTCAGCCGGACAGGAACACTGAAGCTTTCTTT. Residues: CASSQPDRNTEAFF.

This chain uses TRBV4-3 with TRBJ1-4, with D possibly TRBD1 on 5 matching bases. The CDR3 totals 16 residues. The V gene lost 0 bases and the J gene lost 3 bases, with 11 bases spanning the gap. Germline V gene lookup returns CDR1 LGHNA and CDR2 YSLEER. CDR3 bases: TGCGCCAGCAGCCAAGATGTGGGGGAGGCTAATGAAAAACTGTTTTTT. Protein: CASSQDVGEANEKLFF.

A few counts support this clone. The gene calls are TRBV11-2 and TRBJ1-4; D gene unclear. CDR1 is SGHAT, CDR2 FQNNGV, per germline. V lost 2 bases to trimming and J lost 0 bases, with 16 bases between them. The CDR3 totals 18 residues. For the CDR3, the DNA is TGTGCCAGCAGCTTATCCCGCGTTGGTCGGGCAACTAATGAAAAACTGTTTTTT. Translation gives CASSLSRVGRATNEKLFF.

This clone was seen just once. The chain combines TRBV27 with TRBJ1-1, with D possibly TRBD1 on 6 matching bases. This CDR3 has 14 amino acids. The V end was cut by 4 bases, the J end by 3 bases, with 12 bases between. Germline V gene data show CDR1 as MNHEY and CDR2 as SMNVEV (reference sequence). In DNA form, the CDR3 reads TGTGCCAGCAGTTCCCTACAGGGTGACACTGAAGCTTTCTTT. It is translated as CASSSLQGDTEAFF.

This clone appeared a few times. The V and J genes are TRBV7-8 and TRBJ2-2, with 15 bases that match TRBD2. The CDR3 loop spans 20 amino acids. With V trimmed by 7 bases and J by 1 base, 13 bases remained unmatched. Germline values: CDR1 SGHVS, CDR2 FQNEAQ. DNA for the CDR3: TGTGCCAGCAACATAAGGGGACTAGCGGGGGGTAAGAAGAACACCGGGGAGCTGTTTTTT. It translates to CASNIRGLAGGKKNTGELFF.

J is TRBJ1-5 and V is TRBV10-3, with D unclear. Germline V lookup: CDR1 ENHRY, CDR2 SYGVKD. The CDR3 is made up of 13 amino acids. Trimming removed 4 bases at V and 5 bases at J, with 9 bases between. In DNA form, the CDR3 reads TGTGCCATCAGTGGGGCGGAGGATCAGCCCCAGCATTTT. This translates into CAISGAEDQPQHF.

The V and J genes are TRBV7-6 and TRBJ2-2; D remains unclear. The CDR3 is made up of 16 amino acids. Germline V gene lookup returns CDR1 SGHVS and CDR2 FNYEAQ. V lost 1 base and J lost 0, with 9 bases in between. The DNA for the CDR3 is TGTGCCAGCAGCTTAGTCATCAGATCGAACACCGGGGAGCTGTTTTTT. Residues: CASSLVIRSNTGELFF. Complete variable domain (other parts from reference TRBV7-6 and TRBJ2-2): GAGVSQSPRYKVTKRGQDVALRCDPISGHVSLYWYRQALGQGPEFLTYFNYEAQQDKSGLPNDRFSAERPEGSISTLTIQRTEQRDSAMYRCASSLVIRSNTGELFFGEGSRLTVL.

J is TRBJ1-5 and V is TRBV7-2; D might be TRBD1 (6 bases). The V gene lost 5 bases and the J gene lost 5 bases, with 13 bases spanning the gap. The CDR3 is 14 amino acids. Germline-derived CDR1 and CDR2 are SGHTA and FQGNSA. The CDR3 sequence is CASSEGGAYQPQHF. CDR3 DNA: TGTGCCAGCAGCGAGGGGGGGGCCTATCAGCCCCAGCATTTT.

Regarding this clone: This same CDR3 is encoded by further DNA sequences in the sample. The CDR3 reads CAWSGGGDQPQHF. The CDR3 DNA follows: TGTGCCTGGAGTGGAGGGGGGGATCAGCCCCAGCATTTT. The chain is built from TRBV30 and TRBJ1-5; weak D call: TRBD1 (6 bases). Germline CDR1 GTSNPN, CDR2 SVGIG (reference sequence). V lost 1 base and J 5 bases, leaving 9 bases between the germline ends. The CDR3 runs to 13 residues.

The chain carries TRBV9 and TRBJ2-2, with TRBD2 matching over 7 bases. The V gene's germline CDR1 is SGDLS and CDR2 YYNGEE. V shed 4 bases, J shed 1 base, and the junction held 10 bases outside the gene matches. This CDR3 has 17 amino acids. The CDR3: CASSPFRAGLNTGELFF. CDR3 nucleotide sequence: TGTGCCAGCAGCCCATTTCGAGCGGGGTTGAACACCGGGGAGCTGTTTTTT.

The chain joins TRBV5-1 to TRBJ1-5, with D possibly being TRBD1 (6 bases). Germline V CDR1 and CDR2: SGHRS, YFSETQ. The CDR3 totals 14 residues. Trimming shortened V by 3 bases and J by 6 bases, and 13 bases separated the two germline ends. CDR3 sequence reads: CASSYYGGGQPQHF. Here the CDR3 DNA reads TGCGCCAGCAGCTATTATGGGGGCGGTCAGCCCCAGCATTTT.

This rearrangement joins TRBV6-5 to TRBJ1-6; no firm D call. Germline V gene sequence: CDR1 MNHEY, CDR2 SVGAGI. This CDR3 contains 15 residues. Deletions cut 2 bases from V and 6 bases from J, with 11 bases between. CDR3 in DNA: TGTGCCAGCAGTTACCGTCCTCAGGTTAATTCACCCCTCCACTTT. It specifies CASSYRPQVNSPLHF.

The J gene is TRBJ1-3, the V gene TRBV24-1, with 8 bases aligning to TRBD1. The V gene's germline CDR1 is KGHDR and CDR2 SFDVKD. The CDR3 totals 16 residues. V lost 3 bases and J lost 0; bases outside the gene matches: 3. The CDR3 DNA follows: TGTGCCACCAGTGATGGACAGGGATTCTCTGGAAACACCATATATTTT. It is translated as CATSDGQGFSGNTIYF.

This clone was counted once. The rearrangement joins TRBV29-1 to TRBJ1-4, with TRBD1 matching over 7 bases. CDR1 and CDR2 (germline): SQVTM, ANQGSEA. The CDR3 is made up of 13 amino acids. Germline trimming cut 5 bases from V and 5 bases from J; bases unmatched to any gene: 5. In DNA, the CDR3 is TGCAGCGTTACAGGACAGGAGAATGAAAAACTGTTTTTT. This translates into CSVTGQENEKLFF.

This rearrangement joins TRBV24-1 to TRBJ2-1; 7 bases agree with TRBD1. Per the germline V gene, CDR1 is KGHDR and CDR2 is SFDVKD. V was clipped by 8 bases and J by 6 bases; unmatched bases: 9. There are 14 residues in the CDR3. CDR3 nucleotide sequence: TGTGCCACCATGTATACCGCAGGGGGCAATGAGCAGTTCTTC. Translating gives CATMYTAGGNEQFF.